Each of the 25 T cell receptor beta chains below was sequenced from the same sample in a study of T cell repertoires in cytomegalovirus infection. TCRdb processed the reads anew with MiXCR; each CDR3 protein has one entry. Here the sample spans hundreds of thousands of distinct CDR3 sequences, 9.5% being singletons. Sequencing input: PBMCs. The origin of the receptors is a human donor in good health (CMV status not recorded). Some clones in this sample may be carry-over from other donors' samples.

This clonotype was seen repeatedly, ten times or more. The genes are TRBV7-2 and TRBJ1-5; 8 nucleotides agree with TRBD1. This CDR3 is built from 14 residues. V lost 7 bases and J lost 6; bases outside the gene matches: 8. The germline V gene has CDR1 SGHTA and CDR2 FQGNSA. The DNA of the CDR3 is TGTGCCAGCACCCCTAACAGGGGGACTCAGCCCCAGCATTTT. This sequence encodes CASTPNRGTQPQHF. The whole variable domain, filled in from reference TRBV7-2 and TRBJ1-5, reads GAGVSQSPSNKVTEKGKDVELRCDPISGHTALYWYRQSLGQGLEFLIYFQGNSAPDKSGLPSDRFSAERTGGSVSTLTIQRTQQEDSAVYLCASTPNRGTQPQHFGDGTRLSIL.

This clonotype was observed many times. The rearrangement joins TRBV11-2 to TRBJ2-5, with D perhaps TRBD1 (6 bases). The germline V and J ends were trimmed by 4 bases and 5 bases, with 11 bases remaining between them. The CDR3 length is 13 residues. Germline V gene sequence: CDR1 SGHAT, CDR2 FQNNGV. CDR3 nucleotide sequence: TGTGCCAGCAGCTCCCAGGGGCGGGAGACCCAGTACTTC. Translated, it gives CASSSQGRETQYF.

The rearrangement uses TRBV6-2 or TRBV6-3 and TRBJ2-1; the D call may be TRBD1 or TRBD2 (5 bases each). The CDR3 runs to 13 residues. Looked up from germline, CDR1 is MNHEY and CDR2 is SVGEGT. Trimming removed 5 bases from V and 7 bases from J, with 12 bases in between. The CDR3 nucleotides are TGTGCCAGCAGTACCGGGACCAGGAATGAGCAGTTCTTC. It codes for CASSTGTRNEQFF.

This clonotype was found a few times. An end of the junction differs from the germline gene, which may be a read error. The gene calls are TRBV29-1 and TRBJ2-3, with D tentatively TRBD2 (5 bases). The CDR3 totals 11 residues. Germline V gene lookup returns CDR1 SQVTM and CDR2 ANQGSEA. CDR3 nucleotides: TGCAGCGTTTCCTCGACCGCCTGGGCGGGTTTT. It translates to CSVSSTAWAGF.

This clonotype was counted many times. The CDR3 protein is CASSRDSHEQYF. The CDR3, as DNA: TGTGCCAGCAGCCGGGATTCCCACGAGCAGTACTTC. The rearrangement joins TRBV7-2 to TRBJ2-7; D is possibly TRBD2 (5 bases). This CDR3 has 12 residues. Per the germline V gene, CDR1 is SGHTA and CDR2 is FQGNSA. V was cut by 5 bases and J by 5 bases, with 10 bases left in between.

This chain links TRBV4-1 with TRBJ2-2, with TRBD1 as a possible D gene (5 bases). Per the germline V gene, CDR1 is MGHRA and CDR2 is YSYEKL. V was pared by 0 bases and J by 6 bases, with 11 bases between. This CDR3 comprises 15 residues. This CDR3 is CASSQDRVGPGELFF. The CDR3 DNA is TGCGCCAGCAGCCAAGACAGGGTAGGGCCCGGGGAGCTGTTTTTT.

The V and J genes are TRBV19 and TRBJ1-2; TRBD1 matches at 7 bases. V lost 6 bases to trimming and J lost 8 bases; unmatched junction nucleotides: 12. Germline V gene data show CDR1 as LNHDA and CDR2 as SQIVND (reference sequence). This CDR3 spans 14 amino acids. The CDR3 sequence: CASSPGLTGRGYTF. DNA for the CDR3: TGTGCCAGTAGCCCCGGCCTGACAGGGCGAGGCTACACCTTC.

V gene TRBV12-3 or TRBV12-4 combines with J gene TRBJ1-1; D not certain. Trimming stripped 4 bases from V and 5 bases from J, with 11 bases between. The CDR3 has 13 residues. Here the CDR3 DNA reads TGTGCCAGCAGTTGGTTTTCGGGTACTGAAGCTTTCTTT. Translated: CASSWFSGTEAFF.

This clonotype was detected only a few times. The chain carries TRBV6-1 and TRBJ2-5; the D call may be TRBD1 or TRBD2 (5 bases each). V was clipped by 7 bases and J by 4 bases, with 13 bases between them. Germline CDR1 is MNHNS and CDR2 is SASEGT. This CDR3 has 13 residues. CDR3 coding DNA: TGTGCCAGCATCCGGACGAGGGGAGAGACCCAGTACTTC. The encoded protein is CASIRTRGETQYF.

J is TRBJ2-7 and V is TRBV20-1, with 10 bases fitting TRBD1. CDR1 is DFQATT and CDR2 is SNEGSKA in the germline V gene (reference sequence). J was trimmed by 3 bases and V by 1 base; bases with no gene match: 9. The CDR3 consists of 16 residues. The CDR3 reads CSARGQGAAILYEQYF. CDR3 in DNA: TGCAGTGCTAGAGGACAGGGGGCCGCCATCCTCTACGAGCAGTACTTC.

The CDR3: CSVEGGWGEKLFF. Written as DNA, the CDR3 is TGCAGCGTTGAAGGGGGGTGGGGTGAAAAACTGTTTTTT. V gene TRBV29-1 combines with J gene TRBJ1-4, with D perhaps TRBD1 (5 bases). Germline loops: CDR1 SQVTM, CDR2 ANQGSEA. Trimming took off 1 base at V and 7 bases at J, with 10 bases between the two ends. The CDR3 is 13 amino acids.

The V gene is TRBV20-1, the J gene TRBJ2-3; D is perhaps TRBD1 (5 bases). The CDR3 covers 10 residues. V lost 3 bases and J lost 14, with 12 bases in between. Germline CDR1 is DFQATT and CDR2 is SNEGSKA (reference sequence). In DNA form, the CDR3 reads TGCAGTGCTAGTGGGGCGAATCGGTATTTT. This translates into CSASGANRYF.

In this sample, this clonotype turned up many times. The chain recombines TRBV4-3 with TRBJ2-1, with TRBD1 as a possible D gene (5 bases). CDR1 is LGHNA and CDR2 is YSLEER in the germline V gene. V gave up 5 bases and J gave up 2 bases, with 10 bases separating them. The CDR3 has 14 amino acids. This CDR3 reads CASSAGWTYNEQFF. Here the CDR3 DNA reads TGCGCCAGCAGCGCAGGGTGGACCTACAATGAGCAGTTCTTC.

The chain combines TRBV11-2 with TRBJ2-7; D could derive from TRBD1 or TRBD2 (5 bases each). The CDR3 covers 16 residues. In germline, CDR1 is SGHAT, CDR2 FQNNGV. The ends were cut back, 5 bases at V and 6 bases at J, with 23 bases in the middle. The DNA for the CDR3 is TGTGCCAGCAGCCTACCACGGGGCCACTCCCCCGGCGAGCAGTACTTC. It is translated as CASSLPRGHSPGEQYF.

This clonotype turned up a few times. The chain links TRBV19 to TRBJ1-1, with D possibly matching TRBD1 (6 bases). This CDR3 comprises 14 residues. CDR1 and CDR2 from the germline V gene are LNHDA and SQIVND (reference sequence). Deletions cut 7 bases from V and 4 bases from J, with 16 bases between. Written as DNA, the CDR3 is TGTGCCAGTACCTCTGGGGGCGGGGCCACTGAAGCTTTCTTT. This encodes CASTSGGGATEAFF.

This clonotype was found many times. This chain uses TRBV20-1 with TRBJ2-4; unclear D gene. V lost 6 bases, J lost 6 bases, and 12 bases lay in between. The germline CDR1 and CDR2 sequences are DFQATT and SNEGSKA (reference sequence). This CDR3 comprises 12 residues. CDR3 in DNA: TGCAGTGCCAGAAAGAACCCAAACATTCAGTACTTC. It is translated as CSARKNPNIQYF.

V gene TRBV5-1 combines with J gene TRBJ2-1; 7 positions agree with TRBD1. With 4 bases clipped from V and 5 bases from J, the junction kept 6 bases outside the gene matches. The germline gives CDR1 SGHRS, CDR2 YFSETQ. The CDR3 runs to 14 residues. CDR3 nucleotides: TGCGCCAGCAGCCGGTCGGGACAGAACAATGAGCAGTTCTTC. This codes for CASSRSGQNNEQFF. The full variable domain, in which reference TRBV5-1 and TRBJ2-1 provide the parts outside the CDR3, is KAGVTQTPRYLIKTRGQQVTLSCSPISGHRSVSWYQQTPGQGLQFLFEYFSETQRNKGNFPGRFSGRQFSNSRSEMNVSTLELGDSALYLCASSRSGQNNEQFFGPGTRLTVL.

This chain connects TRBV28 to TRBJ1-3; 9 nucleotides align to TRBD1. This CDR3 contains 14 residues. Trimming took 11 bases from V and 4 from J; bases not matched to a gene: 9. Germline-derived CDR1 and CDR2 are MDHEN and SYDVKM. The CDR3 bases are TGTGCCGCCTTACAGGGGGCAGGAGGAAACACCATATATTTT. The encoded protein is CAALQGAGGNTIYF.

CDR3 amino acids: CSASGTIRSPRTEAFF. The CDR3 DNA reads TGCAGTGCCTCGGGGACGATTCGATCCCCCCGCACTGAAGCTTTCTTT. This chain uses TRBV20-1 with TRBJ1-1, with D possibly TRBD1 on 5 matching bases. V was cut by 6 bases and J by 4 bases, with 24 bases left in between. In germline, CDR1 is DFQATT, CDR2 SNEGSKA (reference sequence). CDR3 size: 16 residues.

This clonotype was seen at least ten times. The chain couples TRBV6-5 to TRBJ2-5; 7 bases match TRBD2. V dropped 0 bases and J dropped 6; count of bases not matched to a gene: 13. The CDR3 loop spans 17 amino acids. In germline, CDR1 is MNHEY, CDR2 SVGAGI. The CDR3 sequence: CASSYSSWLADWKTQYF. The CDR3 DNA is TGTGCCAGCAGTTACTCGAGCTGGCTAGCGGATTGGAAGACCCAGTACTTC.

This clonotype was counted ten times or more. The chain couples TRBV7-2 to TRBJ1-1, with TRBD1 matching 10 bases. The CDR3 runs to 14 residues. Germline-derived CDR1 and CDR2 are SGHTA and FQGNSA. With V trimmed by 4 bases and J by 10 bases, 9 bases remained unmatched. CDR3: CASSYPDRGNGAFF. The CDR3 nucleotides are TGTGCCAGCAGCTACCCGGACAGGGGGAACGGAGCTTTCTTT.

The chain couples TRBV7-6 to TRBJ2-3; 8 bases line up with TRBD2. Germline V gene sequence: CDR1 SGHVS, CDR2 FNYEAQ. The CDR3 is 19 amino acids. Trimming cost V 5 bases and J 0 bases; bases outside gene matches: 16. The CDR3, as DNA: TGTGCCAGCAGCACGTGGACTTCTAGCGGGCCCATTAGCACAGATACGCAGTATTTT. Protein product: CASSTWTSSGPISTDTQYF.

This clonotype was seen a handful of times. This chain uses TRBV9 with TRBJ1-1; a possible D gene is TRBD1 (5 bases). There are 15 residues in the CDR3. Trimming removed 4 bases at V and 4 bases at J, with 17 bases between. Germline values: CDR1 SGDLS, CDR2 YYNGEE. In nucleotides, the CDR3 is TGTGCCAGCAGCCGAAGCGGAGGGGCGGGCACTGAAGCTTTCTTT. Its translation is CASSRSGGAGTEAFF. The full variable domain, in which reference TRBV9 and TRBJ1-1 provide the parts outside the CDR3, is DSGVTQTPKHLITATGQRVTLRCSPRSGDLSVYWYQQSLDQGLQFLIQYYNGEERAKGNILERFSAQQFPDLHSELNLSSLELGDSALYFCASSRSGGAGTEAFFGQGTRLTVV.

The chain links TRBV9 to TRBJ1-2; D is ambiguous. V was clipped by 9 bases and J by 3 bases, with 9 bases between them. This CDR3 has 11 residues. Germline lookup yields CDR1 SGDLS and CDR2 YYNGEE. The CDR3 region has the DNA TGTGCCATTCCCGGCGACTATGGCTACACCTTC. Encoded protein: CAIPGDYGYTF.

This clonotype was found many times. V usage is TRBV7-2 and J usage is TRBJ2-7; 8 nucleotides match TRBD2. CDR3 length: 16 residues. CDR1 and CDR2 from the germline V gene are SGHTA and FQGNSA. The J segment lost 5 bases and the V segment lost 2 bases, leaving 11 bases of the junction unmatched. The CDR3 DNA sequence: TGTGCCAGCAGCTTACCCCCTAGCGGGTCTTGGGACGAGCAGTACTTC. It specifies CASSLPPSGSWDEQYF.